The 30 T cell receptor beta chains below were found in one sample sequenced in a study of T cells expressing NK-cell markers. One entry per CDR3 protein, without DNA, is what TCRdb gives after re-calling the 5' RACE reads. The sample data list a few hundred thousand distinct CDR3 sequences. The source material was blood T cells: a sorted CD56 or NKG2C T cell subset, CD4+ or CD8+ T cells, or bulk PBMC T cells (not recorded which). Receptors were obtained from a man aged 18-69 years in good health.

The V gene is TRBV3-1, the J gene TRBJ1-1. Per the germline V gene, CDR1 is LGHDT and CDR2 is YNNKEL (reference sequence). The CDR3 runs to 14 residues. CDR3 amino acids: CASTKEGAGTEAFF.

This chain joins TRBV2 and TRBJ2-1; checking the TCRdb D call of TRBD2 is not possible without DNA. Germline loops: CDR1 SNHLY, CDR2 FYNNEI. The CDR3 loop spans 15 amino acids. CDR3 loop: CASLASKSSYNEQFF.

CDR3 sequence: CSVPVLGQIPEAFF. The chain links TRBV29-1 to TRBJ1-1; TCRdb lists TRBD1, though no DNA is available to test this call. The CDR3 covers 14 residues. Per germline, CDR1 SQVTM and CDR2 ANQGSEA.

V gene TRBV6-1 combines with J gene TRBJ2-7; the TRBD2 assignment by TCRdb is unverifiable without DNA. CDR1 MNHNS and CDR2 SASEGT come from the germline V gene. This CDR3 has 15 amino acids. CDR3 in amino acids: CASSPQRGGVGEQYF.

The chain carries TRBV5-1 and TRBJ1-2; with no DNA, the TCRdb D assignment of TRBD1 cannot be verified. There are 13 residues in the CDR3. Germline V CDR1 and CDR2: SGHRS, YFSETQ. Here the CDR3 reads CASSPEPRGGYTF.

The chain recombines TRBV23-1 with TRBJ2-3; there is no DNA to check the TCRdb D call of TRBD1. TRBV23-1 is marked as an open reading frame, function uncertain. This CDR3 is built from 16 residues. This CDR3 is CASSPGRRYTTDTQYF.

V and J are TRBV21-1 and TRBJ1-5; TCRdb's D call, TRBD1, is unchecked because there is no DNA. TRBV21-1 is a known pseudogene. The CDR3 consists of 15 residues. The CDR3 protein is CASSIITGSDQPQHF.

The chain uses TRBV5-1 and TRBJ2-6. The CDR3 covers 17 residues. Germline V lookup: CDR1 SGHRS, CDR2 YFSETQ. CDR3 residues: CASSGFARTSGANVLTF.

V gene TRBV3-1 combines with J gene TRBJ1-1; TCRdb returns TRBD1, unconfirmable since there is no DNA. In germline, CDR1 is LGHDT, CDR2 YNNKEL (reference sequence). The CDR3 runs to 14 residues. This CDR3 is CASSPRDRVTEAFF.

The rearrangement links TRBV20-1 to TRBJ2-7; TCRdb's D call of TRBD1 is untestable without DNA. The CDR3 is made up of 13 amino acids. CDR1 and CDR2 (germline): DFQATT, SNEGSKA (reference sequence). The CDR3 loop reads CSSVGQGRYEQYF.

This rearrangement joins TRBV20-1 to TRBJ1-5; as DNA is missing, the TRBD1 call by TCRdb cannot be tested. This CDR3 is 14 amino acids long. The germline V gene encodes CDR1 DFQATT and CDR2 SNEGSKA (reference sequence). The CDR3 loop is CSAGRGHGNQPQHF.

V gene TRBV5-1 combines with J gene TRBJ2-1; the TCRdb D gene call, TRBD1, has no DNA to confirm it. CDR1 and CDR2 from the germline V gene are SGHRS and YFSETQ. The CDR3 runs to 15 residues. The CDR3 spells CASSLYPGGYNEQFF. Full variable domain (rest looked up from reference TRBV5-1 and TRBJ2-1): KAGVTQTPRYLIKTRGQQVTLSCSPISGHRSVSWYQQTPGQGLQFLFEYFSETQRNKGNFPGRFSGRQFSNSRSEMNVSTLELGDSALYLCASSLYPGGYNEQFFGPGTRLTVL.

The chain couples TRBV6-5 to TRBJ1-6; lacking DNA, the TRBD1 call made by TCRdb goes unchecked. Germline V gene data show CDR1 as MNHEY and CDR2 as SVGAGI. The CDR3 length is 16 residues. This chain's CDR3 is CASSYSNMGGASPLHF.

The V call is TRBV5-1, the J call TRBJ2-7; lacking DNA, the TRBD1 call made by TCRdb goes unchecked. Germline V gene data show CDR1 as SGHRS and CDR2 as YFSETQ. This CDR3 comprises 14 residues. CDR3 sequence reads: CASSSTASSYEQYF.

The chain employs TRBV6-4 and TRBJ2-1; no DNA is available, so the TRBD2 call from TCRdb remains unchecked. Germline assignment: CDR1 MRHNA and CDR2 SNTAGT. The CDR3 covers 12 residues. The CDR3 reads CARLREDNEQFF.

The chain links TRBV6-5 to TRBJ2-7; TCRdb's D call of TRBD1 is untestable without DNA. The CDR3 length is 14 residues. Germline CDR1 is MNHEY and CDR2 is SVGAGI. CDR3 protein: CASSYGTGAYEQYF.

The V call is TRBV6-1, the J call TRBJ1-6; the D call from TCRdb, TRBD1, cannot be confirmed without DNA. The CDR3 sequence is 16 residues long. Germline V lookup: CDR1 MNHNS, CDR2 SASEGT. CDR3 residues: CASRPQAGTGGSPLHF.

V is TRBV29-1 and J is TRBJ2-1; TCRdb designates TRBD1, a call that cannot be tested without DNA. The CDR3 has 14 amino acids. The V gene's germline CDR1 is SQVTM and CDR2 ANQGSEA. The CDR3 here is CSVDTRGAQGEQFF.

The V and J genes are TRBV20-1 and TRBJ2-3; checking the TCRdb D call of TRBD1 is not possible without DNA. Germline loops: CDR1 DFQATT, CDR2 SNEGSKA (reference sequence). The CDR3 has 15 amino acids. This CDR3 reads CSAQHRGESTDTQYF.

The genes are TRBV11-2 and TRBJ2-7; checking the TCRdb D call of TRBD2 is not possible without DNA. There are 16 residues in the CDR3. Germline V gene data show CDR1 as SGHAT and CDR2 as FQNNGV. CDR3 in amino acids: CASSLDLIAGVYEQYF.

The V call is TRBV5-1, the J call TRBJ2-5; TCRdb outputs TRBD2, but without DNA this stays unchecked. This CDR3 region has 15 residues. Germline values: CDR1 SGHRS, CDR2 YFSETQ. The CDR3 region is CASSQGLAGRSTQYF.

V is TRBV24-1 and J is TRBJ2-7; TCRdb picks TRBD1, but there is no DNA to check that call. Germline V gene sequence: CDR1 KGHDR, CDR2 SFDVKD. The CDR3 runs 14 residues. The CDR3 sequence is CATSDSTRVQGLYF.

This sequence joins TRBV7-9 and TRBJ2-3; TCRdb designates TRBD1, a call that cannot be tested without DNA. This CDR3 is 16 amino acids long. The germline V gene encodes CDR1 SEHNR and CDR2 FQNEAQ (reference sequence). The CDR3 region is CASSLGPGGYTDTQYF.

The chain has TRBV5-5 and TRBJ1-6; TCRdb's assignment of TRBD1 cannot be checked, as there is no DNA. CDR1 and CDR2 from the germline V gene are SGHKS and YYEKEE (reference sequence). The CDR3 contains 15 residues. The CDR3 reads CASSLGDVTNSPLHF.

Here the CDR3 reads CSAEEGTANTGELFF. The chain recombines TRBV20-1 with TRBJ2-2; checking the TCRdb D call of TRBD1 is not possible without DNA. Germline loops: CDR1 DFQATT, CDR2 SNEGSKA (reference sequence). The CDR3 is 15 amino acids.

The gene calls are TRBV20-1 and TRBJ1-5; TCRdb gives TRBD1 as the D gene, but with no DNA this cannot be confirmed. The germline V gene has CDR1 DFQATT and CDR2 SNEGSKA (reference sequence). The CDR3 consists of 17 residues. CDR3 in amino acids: CSARDRVPDISNQPQHF.

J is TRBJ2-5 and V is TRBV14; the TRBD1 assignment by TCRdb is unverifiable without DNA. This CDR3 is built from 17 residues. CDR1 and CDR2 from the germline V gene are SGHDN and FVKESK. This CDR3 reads CASSSRRGVGFQETQYF.

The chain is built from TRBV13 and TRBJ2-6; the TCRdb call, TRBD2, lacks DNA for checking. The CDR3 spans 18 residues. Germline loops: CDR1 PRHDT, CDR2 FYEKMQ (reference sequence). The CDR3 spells CASSLTSGGSTGANVLTF. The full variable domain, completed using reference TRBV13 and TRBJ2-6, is AAGVIQSPRHLIKEKRETATLKCYPIPRHDTVYWYQQGPGQDPQFLISFYEKMQSDKGSIPDRFSAQQFSDYHSELNMSSLELGDSALYFCASSLTSGGSTGANVLTFGAGSRLTVL.

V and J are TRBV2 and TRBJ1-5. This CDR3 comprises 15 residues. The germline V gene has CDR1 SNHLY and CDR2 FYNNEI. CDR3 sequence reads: CASSDRGPHNQPQHF.

The CDR3 region is CASSPYRGLNTGELFF. The chain combines TRBV18 with TRBJ2-2; TCRdb's D gene call, TRBD1, goes unchecked for lack of DNA. The germline CDR1 and CDR2 sequences are KGHSH and LQKENI. This CDR3 is built from 16 residues.